The 17 T cell receptor beta chains below were found in one sample sequenced in a study of regulatory T cells in long-lasting Graves disease. Time point of the sample: newly diagnosed GD, antithyroid drugs for less than 3 months. Making the TCR library involved RNA that had been extracted from PBMCs. Library construction for TCR beta used iRepertoire HTBI primers and Arm-PCR of CDR3 regions. TCRdb reanalysed the multiplex PCR reads using MiXCR and keeps one entry per CDR3 protein. In the table there are about 350,000 distinct CDR3 sequences, around 15% of which are singletons. These records were also assigned to another study, of T cells in Graves' hyperthyroidism and ophthalmopathy.

Specimen: peripheral blood mononuclear cells (PBMCs), collected at new diagnosis, from a patient treated with antithyroid drugs. The receptors were sampled from a man between 35 and 55 years old with Graves disease.

This chain joins TRBV7-3 and TRBJ1-6; D remains ambiguous. Between the trimmed V and J ends, which lost 5 bases and 5 bases, there was a span of 7 bases. Germline CDR1 reads SGHTA; CDR2 reads FQGTGA. This CDR3 comprises 13 residues. CDR3 nucleotides: TGTGCCAGCAGCCCGACCGATAATTCACCCCTCCACTTT. Its protein is CASSPTDNSPLHF.

This clonotype was seen ten or more times. The chain recombines TRBV5-8 with TRBJ1-5, with D perhaps matching TRBD1 (5 bases). This CDR3 is 16 amino acids long. The V end was cut by 0 bases, the J end by 2 bases, with 12 bases between. Germline V gives CDR1 SGHTS, CDR2 YDEGEE. CDR3 in DNA: TGTGCCAGCAGCTTGGGGGCAGGGAATGGCAATCAGCCCCAGCATTTT. Its protein product is CASSLGAGNGNQPQHF.

The V call is TRBV11-3, the J call TRBJ2-5, with 8 bases lining up with TRBD2. The CDR3 is 17 residues long. Germline V gene lookup returns CDR1 SGHNT and CDR2 YENEEA. V shed 0 bases and J 2 bases; nucleotides not matched to a gene: 8. The CDR3 protein is CASSLDWRGAQQETQYF. The CDR3 DNA is TGTGCCAGCAGCTTAGACTGGCGGGGGGCCCAGCAAGAGACCCAGTACTTC.

This clonotype came up many times. The chain uses TRBV16 and TRBJ2-3; the D gene is possibly TRBD2 (6 bases). Trimming cost V 0 bases and J 2 bases, with 12 bases left between them. The germline V gene encodes CDR1 KGHSY and CDR2 FQNENV. This CDR3 spans 16 amino acids. CDR3 in amino acids: CASSQSASAYTDTQYF. The CDR3, as DNA: TGTGCCAGCAGCCAATCGGCTAGCGCCTACACAGATACGCAGTATTTT.

This clonotype was seen many times. This chain joins TRBV3-1 and TRBJ1-2, with TRBD1 matching 7 bases. The CDR3 covers 15 residues. V gave up 4 bases and J gave up 8 bases; unmatched junction bases: 13. CDR1 and CDR2 (germline): LGHDT, YNNKEL (reference sequence). The CDR3 DNA reads as TGTGCCAGCAGCCGAGGGGGCAGCCTCTCCCTGGGCTACACCTTC. Its protein product is CASSRGGSLSLGYTF.

At least ten counts were recorded for this clonotype. This rearrangement joins TRBV9 to TRBJ2-7; 9 bases fit TRBD1. Per the germline V gene, CDR1 is SGDLS and CDR2 is YYNGEE. This CDR3 is 14 amino acids long. The trim removed 4 bases at V and 4 bases at J, leaving 6 bases unmatched. CDR3 nucleotides: TGTGCCAGCAGCACAGGACAGGGGATGTACGAGCAGTACTTC. Translating it yields CASSTGQGMYEQYF.

The chain recombines TRBV29-1 with TRBJ2-1; D is unresolved. The V and J ends lost 7 bases and 10 bases respectively, with 17 bases between them. Per germline, CDR1 SQVTM and CDR2 ANQGSEA. This CDR3 is 12 amino acids long. The CDR3 reads CSGDGWIGEQFF. In DNA, the CDR3 is TGCAGCGGGGATGGTTGGATCGGGGAGCAGTTCTTC.

This clonotype was detected a few times. The CDR3 reads CASSLDGEGAQPQHF. The CDR3, as DNA: TGTGCCAGCAGCTTGGACGGGGAAGGGGCTCAGCCCCAGCATTTT. V is TRBV5-6 and J is TRBJ1-5, with D possibly matching TRBD1 (5 bases). CDR3 size: 15 residues. Looked up from germline, CDR1 is SGHDT and CDR2 is YYEEEE. Trimming left V 0 bases short and J 6 bases short, with 13 bases between.

This clonotype came up a few times. The chain is built from TRBV28 and TRBJ1-6; no firm D call. Germline loops: CDR1 MDHEN, CDR2 SYDVKM. Trimming left V 0 bases short and J 9 bases short, with 9 bases between. The CDR3 loop spans 14 amino acids. The CDR3 region has the DNA TGTGCCAGCAGTTTATGGATAGTCTCTTCACCCCTCCACTTT. It is translated as CASSLWIVSSPLHF.

This clonotype was detected many times. The chain uses TRBV28 and TRBJ2-7; 9 nucleotides agree with TRBD1. Germline CDR1 is MDHEN and CDR2 is SYDVKM. The CDR3 consists of 12 residues. V was clipped by 8 bases and J by 3 bases; unmatched bases: 2. CDR3 amino acids: CASWDRDYEQYF. Here the CDR3 DNA reads TGTGCCAGCTGGGACAGGGACTACGAGCAGTACTTC.

V is TRBV19 and J is TRBJ2-7, with a weak D call TRBD2 (5 bases). The CDR3 contains 13 residues. Germline CDR1 reads LNHDA; CDR2 reads SQIVND (reference sequence). V lost 3 bases and J 6 bases, leaving 12 bases between the germline ends. In DNA, the CDR3 is TGTGCCAGTAGTATTGGACTTTTTGGCGAGCAGTACTTC. It codes for CASSIGLFGEQYF. The full variable domain, its missing parts supplied by reference TRBV19 and TRBJ2-7, is DGGITQSPKYLFRKEGQNVTLSCEQNLNHDAMYWYRQDPGQGLRLIYYSQIVNDFQKGDIAEGYSVSREKKESFPLTVTSAQKNPTAFYLCASSIGLFGEQYFGPGTRLTVT.

This clonotype was seen more than once but under ten times. The rearrangement links TRBV7-3 to TRBJ2-4; D is undetermined. Germline-derived CDR1 and CDR2 are SGHTA and FQGTGA. This CDR3 is built from 13 residues. V was cut by 1 base and J by 8 bases, with 9 bases left in between. The CDR3 is CASSLSGWDIQYF. The CDR3 bases are TGTGCCAGCAGCTTAAGCGGTTGGGACATTCAGTACTTC.

This clonotype was detected many times. The chain recombines TRBV3-1 with TRBJ1-5; D unclear. In germline, CDR1 is LGHDT, CDR2 YNNKEL (reference sequence). CDR3 length equals 13 residues. Trimming removed 1 base from V and 4 bases from J, with 5 bases in between. In nucleotides, the CDR3 is TGTGCCAGCAGCCAAGGGGCGAATCAGCCCCAGCATTTT. This translates into CASSQGANQPQHF.

With regard to this clonotype: The junction and the germline gene differ at one end; a read error may be behind it. The chain carries TRBV10-3 and TRBJ2-3; D gene ambiguous. CDR1 and CDR2 from the germline V gene are ENHRY and SYGVKD. This CDR3 has 14 residues. CDR3 sequence reads: CAISAFWGTDTQCF. Written as DNA, the CDR3 is TGTGCCATCAGTGCGTTTTGGGGTACAGATACGCAGTGTTTT.

This clonotype was counted many times. The V and J genes are TRBV4-1 and TRBJ2-1; 8 bases are shared with TRBD2. The CDR3 contains 15 residues. CDR1 is MGHRA and CDR2 is YSYEKL in the germline V gene. V lost 1 base to trimming and J lost 6 bases; unmatched junction nucleotides: 5. The CDR3 region has the DNA TGCGCCAGCAGCCAAGTTCCCGGGGGGGGCAATGAGCAGTTCTTC. It codes for CASSQVPGGGNEQFF.

As regards this clonotype: One base away lies a much larger clone, so this may be a sequencing read error. CDR3 sequence reads: CASKQESTDTQYF. The CDR3 nucleotides read TGCGCCAGCAAGCAGGAAAGCACAGATACGCAGTATTTT. The rearrangement joins TRBV5-1 to TRBJ2-3; D gene uncertain. Germline V gene lookup returns CDR1 SGHRS and CDR2 YFSETQ. This CDR3 spans 13 amino acids. With 6 bases removed from V and 0 bases from J, the gap between germline ends came to 8 bases.

The rearrangement links TRBV9 to TRBJ1-5, with D unresolved. V was pared by 2 bases and J by 4 bases, with 10 bases between. Germline values: CDR1 SGDLS, CDR2 YYNGEE. The CDR3 length is 14 residues. The CDR3 protein is CASSVGPSNQPQHF. CDR3 DNA sequence: TGTGCCAGCAGCGTCGGACCGAGTAATCAGCCCCAGCATTTT. The entire variable domain, with the rest obtained from reference TRBV9 and TRBJ1-5, is as follows: DSGVTQTPKHLITATGQRVTLRCSPRSGDLSVYWYQQSLDQGLQFLIQYYNGEERAKGNILERFSAQQFPDLHSELNLSSLELGDSALYFCASSVGPSNQPQHFGDGTRLSIL.